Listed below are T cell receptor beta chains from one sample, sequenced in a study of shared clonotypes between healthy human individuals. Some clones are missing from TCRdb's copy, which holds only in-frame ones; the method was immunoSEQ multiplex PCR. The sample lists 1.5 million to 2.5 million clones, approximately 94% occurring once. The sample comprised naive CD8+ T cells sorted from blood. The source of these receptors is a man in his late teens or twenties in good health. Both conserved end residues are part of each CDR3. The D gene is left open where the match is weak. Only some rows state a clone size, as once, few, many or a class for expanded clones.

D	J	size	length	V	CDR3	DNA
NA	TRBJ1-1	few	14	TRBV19	CASSPRPTNTEAFF	TGTGCCAGTAGTCCCCGGCCGACGAACACTGAAGCTTTCTTT
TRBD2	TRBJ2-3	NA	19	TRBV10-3	CAISEMVAGGPRTTDTQYF	TGTGCCATCAGTGAAATGGTAGCGGGAGGGCCGCGTACCACAGATACGCAGTATTTT
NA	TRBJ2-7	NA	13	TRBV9	CASSVSHDYEQYF	TGTGCCAGCAGCGTAAGTCATGACTACGAGCAGTACTTC
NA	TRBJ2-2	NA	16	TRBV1	CTSSHFGTTNTGELFF	TGCACCAGCAGCCATTTCGGGACCACGAACACCGGGGAGCTGTTTTTT
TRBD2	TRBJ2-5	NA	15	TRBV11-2	CASSFLAGAQETQYF	TGTGCCAGCAGCTTTTTAGCGGGGGCCCAAGAGACCCAGTACTTC
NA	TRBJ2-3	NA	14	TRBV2	CASSDVGSTDTQYF	TGTGCCAGCAGTGATGTCGGTAGCACAGATACGCAGTATTTT
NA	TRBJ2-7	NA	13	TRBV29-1	CSVLLTGLREQYF	TGCAGCGTTCTTTTGACTGGGCTGCGCGAGCAGTACTTC
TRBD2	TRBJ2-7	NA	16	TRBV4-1	CASSQEDELAGVPQSF	TGCGCCAGCAGCCAAGAAGACGAACTAGCGGGGGTTCCCCAATCATTC
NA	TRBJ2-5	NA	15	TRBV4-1	CASNRPGAGSETQYF	TGCGCCAGCAACCGACCGGGCGCCGGCTCGGAGACCCAGTACTTC
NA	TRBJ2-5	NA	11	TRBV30	CACRTEETQYF	TGTGCCTGTCGGACGGAAGAGACCCAGTACTTC
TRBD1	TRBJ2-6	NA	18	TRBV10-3	CAISESWTGVAGANVLTF	TGTGCCATCAGTGAGTCGTGGACAGGTGTGGCTGGGGCCAACGTCCTGACTTTC
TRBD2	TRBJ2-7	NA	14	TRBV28	CASSKLLAGDEQYF	TGTGCCAGCAGCAAACTACTAGCGGGGGACGAGCAGTACTTC
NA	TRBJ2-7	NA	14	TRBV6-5	CASSPLEGGYEQYF	TGTGCCAGCAGTCCCCTCGAGGGCGGCTACGAGCAGTACTTC
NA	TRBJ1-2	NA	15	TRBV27	CASSLVGPTNYGYTF	TGTGCCAGCAGTTTAGTAGGGCCTACTAACTATGGCTACACCTTC
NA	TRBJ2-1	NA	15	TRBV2	CASSDYRDNVGEQFF	TGTGCCAGCAGTGATTACAGGGACAATGTGGGTGAGCAGTTCTTC
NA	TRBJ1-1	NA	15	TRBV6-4	CASRAETSLNTEAFF	TGTGCCAGCAGAGCCGAGACAAGTTTGAACACTGAAGCTTTCTTT
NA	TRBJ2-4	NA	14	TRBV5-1	CASSLFSGGNIQYF	TGCGCCAGCAGCTTGTTTTCAGGGGGGAACATTCAGTACTTC
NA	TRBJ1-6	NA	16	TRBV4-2	CASSQGGGDPIGPLHF	TGTGCCAGCAGCCAGGGGGGAGGGGACCCAATAGGGCCCCTCCACTTT
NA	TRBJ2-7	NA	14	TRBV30	CAWSVPGRAYEQYF	TGTGCCTGGAGTGTACCGGGCAGGGCCTACGAGCAGTACTTC
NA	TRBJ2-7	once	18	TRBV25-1	CASSDWAVGEAGGLEQYF	TGTGCCAGCAGTGACTGGGCCGTAGGGGAGGCAGGGGGACTCGAGCAGTACTTC
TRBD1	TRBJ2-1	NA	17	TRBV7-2	CASSLGYRTGSYNEQFF	TGTGCCAGCAGCTTAGGCTACCGGACAGGGTCCTACAATGAGCAGTTCTTC
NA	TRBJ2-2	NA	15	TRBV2	CASSGSQGNTGELFF	TGTGCCAGCAGTGGGTCCCAGGGAAACACCGGGGAGCTGTTTTTT
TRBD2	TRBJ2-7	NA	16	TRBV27	CASSFSAGVRSYEQYF	TGTGCCAGCAGTTTCTCGGCGGGAGTTCGGTCCTACGAGCAGTACTTC
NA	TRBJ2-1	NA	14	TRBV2	CASLEGWTYNEQFF	TGTGCCAGCCTGGAGGGGTGGACCTACAATGAGCAGTTCTTC
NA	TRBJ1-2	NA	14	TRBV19	CARGGCAMRNGYTF	TGTGCCAGGGGGGGCTGTGCTATGCGAAATGGCTACACCTTC
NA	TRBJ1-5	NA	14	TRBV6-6	CASSYPDSNQPQHF	TGTGCCAGCAGTTACCCGGATAGCAATCAGCCCCAGCATTTT
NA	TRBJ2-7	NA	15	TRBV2	CASSGMSAGSDEQYF	TGTGCCAGCAGTGGGATGAGCGCGGGGTCTGACGAGCAGTACTTC
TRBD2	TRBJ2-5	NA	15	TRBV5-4	CASSLERGVQETQYF	TGTGCCAGCAGCTTGGAACGGGGGGTCCAAGAGACCCAGTACTTC
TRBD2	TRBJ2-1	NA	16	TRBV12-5	CASGLGLAGGAGEQFF	TGTGCTAGTGGTTTGGGGCTAGCGGGAGGCGCTGGTGAGCAGTTCTTC
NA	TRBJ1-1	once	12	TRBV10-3	CAISESSAEAFF	TGTGCCATCAGTGAGTCGTCCGCTGAAGCTTTCTTT
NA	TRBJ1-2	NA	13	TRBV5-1	CASSLAQGGGYTF	TGCGCCAGCAGCTTGGCCCAGGGCGGCGGCTACACCTTC
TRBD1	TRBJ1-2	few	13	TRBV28	CASRLQGSRDYTF	TGTGCCAGCAGGCTACAGGGGTCGAGGGACTACACCTTC
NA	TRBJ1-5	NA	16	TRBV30	CAWTLKAAGGNQPQHF	TGTGCCTGGACCCTGAAGGCAGCCGGAGGCAATCAGCCCCAGCATTTT
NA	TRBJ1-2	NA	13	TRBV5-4	CASSFSGANGYTF	TGTGCCAGCAGCTTTTCGGGGGCGAATGGCTACACCTTC
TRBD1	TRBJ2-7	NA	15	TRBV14	CASSWGQALTYEQYF	TGTGCCAGCAGCTGGGGACAGGCCCTAACCTACGAGCAGTACTTC
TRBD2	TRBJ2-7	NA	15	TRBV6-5	CASSYGGDGAYEQYF	TGTGCCAGCAGTTACGGGGGGGACGGGGCCTACGAGCAGTACTTC
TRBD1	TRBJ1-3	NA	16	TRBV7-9	CASSTTTGGEGNTIYF	TGTGCCAGCAGCACAACGACAGGGGGCGAGGGAAACACCATATATTTT
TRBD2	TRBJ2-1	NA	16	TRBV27	CASSQGASGSRNEQFF	TGTGCCAGCAGTCAGGGTGCTAGCGGGAGTAGGAATGAGCAGTTCTTC
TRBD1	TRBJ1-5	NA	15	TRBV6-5	CASSKQGAQGQPQHF	TGTGCCAGCAGTAAACAGGGGGCGCAAGGTCAGCCCCAGCATTTT